These 9 T cell receptor beta chains originate from one sample sequenced in a study of cytomegalovirus exposure and HLA in healthy donors. Clones were read by immunoSEQ multiplex PCR, and TCRdb kept only the in-frame ones, dropping some. The sample includes approximately 300,000 clones, more than 80% of them seen just once. The specimen was PBMCs. Every receptor here comes from a woman younger than 35 in good health and CMV-seronegative.

In this sample, this clone turned up a few times. The V gene is TRBV7-9, the J gene TRBJ1-5, with D uncertain. Germline CDR1 and CDR2: SEHNR and FQNEAQ (reference sequence). CDR3 length equals 15 residues. Trimming shortened V by 1 base and J by 7 bases, and 14 bases separated the two germline ends. DNA for the CDR3: TGTGCCAGCAGCTTAGAACACGGGTTCGGGCAGCCCCAGCATTTT. It is translated as CASSLEHGFGQPQHF.

The chain links TRBV7-8 to TRBJ2-4; 9 positions agree with TRBD2. J was trimmed by 3 bases and V by 1 base; bases with no gene match: 7. Looked up from germline, CDR1 is SGHVS and CDR2 is FQNEAQ. The CDR3 sequence is 17 residues long. The CDR3 loop is CASSLGRTTSGKNIQYF. CDR3 coding DNA: TGTGCCAGCAGCTTAGGACGGACGACTAGCGGCAAAAACATTCAGTACTTC.

This clone was seen only a few times. This chain joins TRBV4-3 and TRBJ2-7, with D possibly being TRBD2 (5 bases). Germline V gene lookup returns CDR1 LGHNA and CDR2 YSLEER. The V gene lost 4 bases and the J gene lost 13 bases, with 23 bases spanning the gap. The CDR3 length is 14 residues. The CDR3 DNA reads TGCGCCAGCAGCCCGTTGAGTGGTCGGGGTGAGCGATACTTC. Translation: CASSPLSGRGERYF.

This chain connects TRBV6-1 to TRBJ1-5; 9 bases fit TRBD1. Germline V CDR1 and CDR2: MNHNS, SASEGT. V was clipped by 8 bases and J by 2 bases; unmatched bases: 1. The CDR3 is 13 amino acids. The CDR3 DNA follows: TGTGCCAGCTGGGACAGGGGCAATCAGCCCCAGCATTTT. Protein sequence: CASWDRGNQPQHF.

This clone was seen a few times. The chain uses TRBV12-5 and TRBJ2-7, with 10 positions matching TRBD1. The CDR3 is 14 amino acids. J was trimmed by 4 bases and V by 11 bases; bases with no gene match: 11. Germline CDR1 LGHNT, CDR2 FRNRAP. The CDR3 protein is CASLSGTGVYEQYF. In DNA, the CDR3 is TGTGCTTCCCTTTCCGGGACAGGGGTTTACGAGCAGTACTTC.

The rearrangement joins TRBV7-8 to TRBJ2-7; 8 bases line up with TRBD1. Per the germline V gene, CDR1 is SGHVS and CDR2 is FQNEAQ. The trim removed 3 bases at V and 2 bases at J, leaving 9 bases unmatched. The CDR3 loop spans 16 amino acids. The CDR3 nucleotides are TGTGCCAGCAGCTTTTCACCGGGACAGGTAACCTACGAGCAGTACTTC. Translated, it gives CASSFSPGQVTYEQYF.

This clone occurred a few times. J is TRBJ2-1 and V is TRBV19; 8 bases agree with TRBD1. Germline V gives CDR1 LNHDA, CDR2 SQIVND (reference sequence). This CDR3 is 13 amino acids long. V lost 5 bases and J lost 3; bases outside the gene matches: 0. CDR3 DNA: TGTGCCAGTAGTGACAGGGGCTACAATGAGCAGTTCTTC. It yields the protein CASSDRGYNEQFF.

This chain links TRBV29-1 with TRBJ2-3; TRBD2 matches 11 bases. CDR1 and CDR2 from the germline V gene are SQVTM and ANQGSEA. With 7 bases clipped from V and 2 bases from J, the junction kept 11 bases outside the gene matches. This CDR3 is built from 16 residues. The CDR3 reads CSASTGTSGITDTQYF. The DNA for the CDR3 is TGCAGCGCCTCCACCGGGACTAGCGGTATCACAGATACGCAGTATTTT.

V usage is TRBV9 and J usage is TRBJ2-3; D is unclear. V shed 3 bases and J shed 3 bases, with 2 bases lying between them. Germline CDR1 SGDLS, CDR2 YYNGEE. This CDR3 is 11 amino acids long. The CDR3 region has the DNA TGTGCCAGCAGCGCGACAGATACGCAGTATTTT. Translating gives CASSATDTQYF.